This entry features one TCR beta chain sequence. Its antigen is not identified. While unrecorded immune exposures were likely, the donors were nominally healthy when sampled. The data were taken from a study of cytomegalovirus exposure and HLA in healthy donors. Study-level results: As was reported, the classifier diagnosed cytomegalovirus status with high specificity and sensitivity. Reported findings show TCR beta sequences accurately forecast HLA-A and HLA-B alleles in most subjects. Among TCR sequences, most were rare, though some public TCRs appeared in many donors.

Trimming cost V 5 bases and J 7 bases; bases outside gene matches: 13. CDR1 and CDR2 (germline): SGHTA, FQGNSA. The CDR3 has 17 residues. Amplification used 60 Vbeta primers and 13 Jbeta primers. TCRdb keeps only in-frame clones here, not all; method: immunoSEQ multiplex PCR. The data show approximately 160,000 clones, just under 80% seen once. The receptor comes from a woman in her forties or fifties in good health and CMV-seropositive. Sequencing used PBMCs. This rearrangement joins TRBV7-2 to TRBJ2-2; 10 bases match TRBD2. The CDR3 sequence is CASSDPTSGGALGELFF. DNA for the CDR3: TGTGCCAGCAGCGACCCAACGAGCGGGGGGGCGCTCGGGGAGCTGTTTTTT.